A selection of T cell receptor beta chains follows, all from one sample in a study of cytomegalovirus exposure and HLA in healthy donors. This table comes from immunoSEQ multiplex PCR, and its TCRdb copy is limited to in-frame clones, with some not included. Altogether over 150,000 clones are present, about 84% being singletons, with the ten largest covering 5.6%. Sequencing was done on a sample of PBMCs. Every receptor here comes from a woman between 40 and 55 years old in good health and CMV-seropositive. Each CDR3 is given with its conserved first and last residue. D genes are given only for firm matches. Clone size is stated in some rows and not others, as once, few, many or a class when expanded.

j_call,v_call,clone_size,d_call,cdr3_nt,cdr3_aa
TRBJ2-1,TRBV4-1,few,TRBD2,TGCGCCAGCAGCCAAGAATCTAGCGGTCTTGGGGAGCAGTTCTTC,CASSQESSGLGEQFF
TRBJ2-5,TRBV6-5,few,.,TGTGCCAGCACCCCGACTGGTGGTGAGCAGTACTTC,CASTPTGGEQYF
TRBJ2-2,TRBV7-3,.,.,TGTGCCAGCAGCCCCGACAGCACCGGGGAGCTGTTTTTT,CASSPDSTGELFF
TRBJ2-7,TRBV7-6,.,.,TGTGCCAGCAGCGCCGGCGGGGACTACGAGCAGTACTTC,CASSAGGDYEQYF
TRBJ1-1,TRBV18,.,TRBD1,TGTGCCAGCTCAGGGGACAGCTTGAACACTGAAGCTTTCTTT,CASSGDSLNTEAFF
TRBJ1-6,TRBV30,few,TRBD1,TGTGCCTGGAGTCGGACAGGGGGCCTCTCCTATAATTCACCCCTCCACTTT,CAWSRTGGLSYNSPLHF
TRBJ2-5,TRBV28,.,TRBD2,TGTGCCAGCACCTTTTGGGGTAGCGGGAGGGCGGGGGAGACCCAGTACTTC,CASTFWGSGRAGETQYF
TRBJ1-1,TRBV30,.,.,TGTGCCTGGAGTGTAAGCGGGGGGAACACTGAAGCTTTCTTT,CAWSVSGGNTEAFF
TRBJ2-3,TRBV19,.,TRBD2,TGTGCCAGTAGCACCCGGACTAGCGGAGGAGATACGCAGTATTTT,CASSTRTSGGDTQYF
TRBJ2-3,TRBV30,.,.,TGTGCCTGGAACCTAGGGGGACCCAATGTTGTTGGTACGCAGTATTTT,CAWNLGGPNVVGTQYF
TRBJ2-7,TRBV5-3,once,TRBD2,TGTGCCAGAAGCTTGAAAACTAGCGGAAACGAGCAGTACTTC,CARSLKTSGNEQYF